Detailed here is one TCR beta chain. Generated by immunoSEQ multiplex PCR, the TCRdb table keeps only in-frame clones and is missing some. The sample lists over 400,000 clones; 75% to 90% were seen once. This sample stems from a study of Ad26.COV2.S vaccination and SARS-CoV-2 variants. As to treatment: about 20 received Ad26.COV2.S at low or high dose, single or two shots; roughly five received placebo; per-sample allocation not given. Sampling took place 63 days after the first vaccine or placebo injection. Looked up from germline, CDR1 is GTSNPN and CDR2 is SVGIG (reference sequence). The V gene lost 0 bases and the J gene lost 4 bases, with 7 bases spanning the gap. The CDR3 extends over 13 amino acids.

This clonotype originated in a person aged 18 to 65 who received the Ad26.COV2.S COVID-19 vaccine or a placebo. Sequenced material: peripheral blood, taken in a trial of Ad26.COV2.S vaccine versus placebo. This chain joins TRBV30 and TRBJ1-5; D is undetermined. The CDR3 region has the DNA TGTGCCTGGAGTGTACAAGAAAATCAGCCCCAGCATTTT. Its protein product is CAWSVQENQPQHF.